The entry below describes one T cell receptor (beta chain). This entry comes from a study of blood T cell repertoires in COVID-19. Study information: T cells, B-cell-depleted T cells, or PBMCs supplied cDNA or gDNA.

Trimming shortened V by 3 bases and J by 2 bases, and 10 bases separated the two germline ends. Germline CDR1 and CDR2: MGHRA and YSYEKL. The CDR3 loop spans 14 amino acids. Measured with immunoSEQ multiplex PCR; TCRdb has only the in-frame clones, and not every one. The table lists 70,000 to 100,000 clones, approximately 84% of them singletons. The J gene is TRBJ1-2, the V gene TRBV4-1; a possible D gene is TRBD1 (5 bases). This clonotype was obtained from a human donor in a cohort sampled during active COVID-19. The sample comprised peripheral blood. The CDR3: CASSQTQDNYGYTF. The CDR3 DNA follows: TGCGCCAGCAGCCAGACACAGGACAACTATGGCTACACCTTC.